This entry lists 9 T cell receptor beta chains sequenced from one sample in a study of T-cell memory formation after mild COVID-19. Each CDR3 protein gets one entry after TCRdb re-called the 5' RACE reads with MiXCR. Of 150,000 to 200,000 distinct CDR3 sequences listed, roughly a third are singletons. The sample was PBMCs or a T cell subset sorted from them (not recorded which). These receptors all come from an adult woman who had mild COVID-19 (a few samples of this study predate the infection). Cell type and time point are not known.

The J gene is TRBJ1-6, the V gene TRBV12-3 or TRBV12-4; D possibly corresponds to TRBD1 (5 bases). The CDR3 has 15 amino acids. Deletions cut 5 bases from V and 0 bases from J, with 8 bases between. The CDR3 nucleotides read TGTGCCAGCAGTGGACAAAGCTCCTATAATTCACCCCTCCACTTT. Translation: CASSGQSSYNSPLHF.

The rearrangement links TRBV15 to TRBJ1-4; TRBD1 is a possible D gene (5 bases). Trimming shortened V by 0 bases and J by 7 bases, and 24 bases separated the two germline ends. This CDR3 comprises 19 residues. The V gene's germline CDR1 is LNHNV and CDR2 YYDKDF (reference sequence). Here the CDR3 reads CATSRDPGLGLVGGEKLFF. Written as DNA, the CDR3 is TGTGCCACCAGCAGAGATCCGGGCCTCGGGCTGGTCGGGGGTGAAAAACTGTTTTTT.

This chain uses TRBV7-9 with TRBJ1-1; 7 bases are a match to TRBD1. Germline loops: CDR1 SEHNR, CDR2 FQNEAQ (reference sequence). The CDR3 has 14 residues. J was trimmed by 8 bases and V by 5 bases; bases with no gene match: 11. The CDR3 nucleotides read TGTGCCAGCAGCCCACAGACAGGGCTAGAGGAAGCTTTCTTT. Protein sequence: CASSPQTGLEEAFF.

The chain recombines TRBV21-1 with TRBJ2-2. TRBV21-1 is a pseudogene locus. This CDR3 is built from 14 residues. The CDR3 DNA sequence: TGTGCCAGCAGCAAAGAACCACACACCGGGGAGCTGTTTTTT. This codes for CASSKEPHTGELFF.

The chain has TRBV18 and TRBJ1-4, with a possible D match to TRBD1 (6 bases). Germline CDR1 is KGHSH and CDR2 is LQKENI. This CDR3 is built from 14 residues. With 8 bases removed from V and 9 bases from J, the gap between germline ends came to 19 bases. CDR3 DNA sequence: TGTGCCAGCGGGGAACAGGGTATGAAGAAAAAACTGTTTTTT. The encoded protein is CASGEQGMKKKLFF. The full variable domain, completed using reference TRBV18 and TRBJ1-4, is NAGVMQNPRHLVRRRGQEARLRCSPMKGHSHVYWYRQLPEEGLKFMVYLQKENIIDESGMPKERFSAEFPKEGPSILRIQQVVRGDSAAYFCASGEQGMKKKLFFGSGTQLSVL.

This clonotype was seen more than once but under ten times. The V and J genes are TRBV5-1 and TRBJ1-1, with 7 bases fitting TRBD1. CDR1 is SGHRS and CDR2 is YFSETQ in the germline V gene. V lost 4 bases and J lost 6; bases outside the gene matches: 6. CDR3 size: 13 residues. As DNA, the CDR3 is TGCGCCAGCAGCAGAGCAGGGGGAGCTGAAGCTTTCTTT. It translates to CASSRAGGAEAFF.

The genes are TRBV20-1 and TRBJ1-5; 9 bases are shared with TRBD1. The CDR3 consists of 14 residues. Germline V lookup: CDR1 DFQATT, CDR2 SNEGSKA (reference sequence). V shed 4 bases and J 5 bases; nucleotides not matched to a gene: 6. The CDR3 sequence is CSATPGQGHQPQHF. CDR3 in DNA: TGCAGTGCTACCCCGGGACAGGGCCATCAGCCCCAGCATTTT.

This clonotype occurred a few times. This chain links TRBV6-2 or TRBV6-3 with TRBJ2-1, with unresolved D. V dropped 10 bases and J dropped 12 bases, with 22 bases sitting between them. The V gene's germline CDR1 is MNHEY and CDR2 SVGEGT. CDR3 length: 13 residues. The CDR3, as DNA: TGTGCCACTTCGACTCCGCCGGTAGGATGGCAGTTCTTC. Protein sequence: CATSTPPVGWQFF.

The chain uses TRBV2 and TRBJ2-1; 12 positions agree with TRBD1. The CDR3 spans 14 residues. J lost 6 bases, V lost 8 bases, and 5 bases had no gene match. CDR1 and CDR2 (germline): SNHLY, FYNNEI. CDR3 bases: TGTGCCAGCGGGGACAGGGGGCTGACCAATGAGCAGTTCTTC. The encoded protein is CASGDRGLTNEQFF.